This T cell receptor beta chain derives from a study of blood T cell repertoires in COVID-19. Study background: Specimens from acute and convalescent COVID-19 originated in the United States, Italy and Spain. The analysed material was cDNA or gDNA that came from T cells, B-cell-depleted T cells, or PBMCs.

The CDR3 has 11 amino acids. Germline loops: CDR1 GTSNPN, CDR2 SVGIG (reference sequence). The V gene lost 0 bases and the J gene lost 5 bases, with 4 bases spanning the gap. As handled by the study authors: Scientists estimated how many nucleated cells there were by amplifying reference gene primers. Assay used: immunoSEQ multiplex PCR; TCRdb lists only in-frame clones, some missing. V and J calls plus clone size are reproduced from that table; the DNA served to infer D and trimming. The sample carries about 190,000 clones, around 85% recorded once. Sequenced: peripheral blood. This clonotype was obtained from a man younger than 45 with acute or convalescent COVID-19. The chain couples TRBV30 to TRBJ1-2; D not resolved. CDR3 protein: CAWSVHYGYTF. The DNA of the CDR3 is TGTGCCTGGAGTGTCCATTATGGCTACACCTTC.